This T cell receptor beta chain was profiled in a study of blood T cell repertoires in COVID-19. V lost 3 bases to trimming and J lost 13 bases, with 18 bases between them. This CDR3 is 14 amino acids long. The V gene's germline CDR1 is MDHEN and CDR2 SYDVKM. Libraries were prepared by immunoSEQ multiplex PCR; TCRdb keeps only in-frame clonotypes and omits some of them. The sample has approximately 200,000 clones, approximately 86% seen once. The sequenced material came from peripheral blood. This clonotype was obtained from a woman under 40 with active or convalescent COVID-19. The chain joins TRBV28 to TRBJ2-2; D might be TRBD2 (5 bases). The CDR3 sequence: CASSFSSWVSGLFF. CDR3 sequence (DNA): TGTGCCAGCAGTTTCTCTAGCTGGGTCAGCGGGCTGTTTTTT.